The clone carrying this T cell receptor beta chain has ten or more counts. The data were taken from a study of T cells of healthy individuals. TCRdb re-called the 5' RACE reads through MiXCR, storing one row per CDR3 protein. This table has 65,000 to 90,000 distinct CDR3 sequences, approximately 4.8% appearing once. This CDR3 has 19 amino acids. This chain links TRBV21-1 with TRBJ2-3; TRBD2 reflects the table's D call only, with no check against the DNA. TRBV21-1 is recorded as a pseudogene. The TCR was taken from a female donor in good health. CDR3 loop: CASRKIRMRGGRVHDTQYF. CDR3 coding DNA: TGTGCCAGCAGAAAAATAAGGATGCGCGGCGGGAGGGTCCACGATACGCAGTATTTT.